A single sample gave rise to the 28 T cell receptor beta chains below, sequenced in a study of CD4+ T cells in melanoma. Libraries were prepared by immunoSEQ multiplex PCR; TCRdb keeps only in-frame clonotypes and omits some of them. The table lists 8,500 to 14,000 clones, 65% to 75% of them singletons, with roughly an eighth in the top ten. Material for sequencing was cells from a culture (not recorded whether cultured in vitro). Receptor source: a human donor with melanoma.

This rearrangement joins TRBV7-8 to TRBJ1-1, with D possibly TRBD1 on 5 matching bases. The germline V gene encodes CDR1 SGHVS and CDR2 FQNEAQ. The CDR3 runs to 17 residues. Trimming pared 1 base from V and 10 bases from J, leaving 25 bases between. CDR3 coding DNA: TGTGCCAGCAGCTTAGTCGGAGGTAACGGGGCGCGTGTCGGAGCTTTCTTT. This translates into CASSLVGGNGARVGAFF.

The chain recombines TRBV10-3 with TRBJ2-3; TRBD2 might be the D (5 bases). V gave up 8 bases and J gave up 6 bases, with 15 bases separating them. Per the germline V gene, CDR1 is ENHRY and CDR2 is SYGVKD. This CDR3 spans 13 amino acids. The CDR3 sequence: CAIVGEIGDTQYF. The CDR3 DNA reads as TGTGCCATCGTCGGGGAAATTGGGGATACGCAGTATTTT.

This clone appeared once. This sequence joins TRBV6-1 and TRBJ1-5; D call uncertain. The CDR3 spans 14 residues. From germline, CDR1 is MNHNS and CDR2 SASEGT. Trimming left V 7 bases short and J 2 bases short, with 12 bases between. CDR3 in DNA: TGTGCCAGCAAGGCCCTGAACGGCAATCAGCCCCAGCATTTT. Translation gives CASKALNGNQPQHF.

The chain combines TRBV21-1 with TRBJ2-7; TRBD1, as called in the table, went unchecked against the DNA. TRBV21-1 is marked as a pseudogene. The CDR3 runs 14 residues. CDR3 bases: TGTGCCTCTACTGGACAGGGTGAGACCCTGGGGCAGTACTTC. This gives the protein CASTGQGETLGQYF.

The gene calls are TRBV5-1 and TRBJ2-5, with D unclear. V dropped 0 bases and J dropped 2 bases, with 8 bases sitting between them. CDR1 is SGHRS, CDR2 YFSETQ, per germline. The CDR3 length is 14 residues. DNA of the CDR3: TGCGCCAGCAGCTTGGGGCAGACGCAAGAGACCCAGTACTTC. It is translated as CASSLGQTQETQYF.

This chain uses TRBV13 with TRBJ2-5; TRBD1 might be the D (5 bases). The germline gives CDR1 PRHDT, CDR2 FYEKMQ (reference sequence). This CDR3 spans 13 amino acids. V was clipped by 7 bases and J by 1 base, with 10 bases between them. CDR3 sequence: CASNRQLQETQYF. The CDR3 coding sequence is TGTGCCAGCAACCGACAGCTCCAAGAGACCCAGTACTTC.

On this clone: The same CDR3 is also encoded by other DNA sequences in this sample. The V and J genes are TRBV5-1 and TRBJ2-3, with a weak D call TRBD1 (6 bases). Germline V gene lookup returns CDR1 SGHRS and CDR2 YFSETQ. The CDR3 consists of 14 residues. V was pared by 7 bases and J by 0 bases, with 12 bases between. The CDR3 DNA sequence: TGCGCCAGCCTTCGAGGGGGTAGCACAGATACGCAGTATTTT. Translation gives CASLRGGSTDTQYF.

The chain employs TRBV5-1 and TRBJ2-5; the D gene is possibly TRBD1 (5 bases). Germline CDR1 is SGHRS and CDR2 is YFSETQ. CDR3 length equals 15 residues. Trimming removed 3 bases at V and 1 base at J, with 13 bases between. Written as DNA, the CDR3 is TGCGCCAGCAGCTCGACCCCGACAGTCCAAGAGACCCAGTACTTC. It is translated as CASSSTPTVQETQYF. Complete variable domain (other parts from reference TRBV5-1 and TRBJ2-5): KAGVTQTPRYLIKTRGQQVTLSCSPISGHRSVSWYQQTPGQGLQFLFEYFSETQRNKGNFPGRFSGRQFSNSRSEMNVSTLELGDSALYLCASSSTPTVQETQYFGPGTRLLVL.

The sample holds a few counts of this clone. The rearrangement joins TRBV15 to TRBJ1-5; 9 bases match TRBD1. V trimming: 5 bases; J trimming: 4 bases; junction bases outside the gene matches: 9. Germline CDR1 is LNHNV and CDR2 is YYDKDF (reference sequence). This CDR3 is 16 amino acids long. CDR3 bases: TGTGCCACCAGCCTATCGTGGGACAGGGCTAATCAGCCCCAGCATTTT. Translation gives CATSLSWDRANQPQHF.

The sample holds one count of this clone. A junction end diverges from the germline sequence, so it may reflect a read error. The CDR3 sequence is CASRDFYQDTEDFF. The CDR3, as DNA: TGTGCCAGCCGGGACTTCTACCAGGACACTGAAGATTTCTTT. The chain recombines TRBV19 with TRBJ1-1, with D possibly matching TRBD1 (5 bases). Germline V gene data show CDR1 as LNHDA and CDR2 as SQIVND (reference sequence). The CDR3 consists of 14 residues.

The chain links TRBV6-1 to TRBJ1-4, with a possible D match to TRBD1 (5 bases). Germline lookup yields CDR1 MNHNS and CDR2 SASEGT. The length of the CDR3 is 15 residues. The ends were cut back, 4 bases at V and 3 bases at J, with 12 bases in the middle. CDR3 DNA sequence: TGTGCCAGCAGTGGCCGGGGCCTCGCTAATGAAAAACTGTTTTTT. The encoded protein is CASSGRGLANEKLFF.

This chain joins TRBV5-1 and TRBJ1-1, with a weak D call TRBD1 (5 bases). Germline CDR1 reads SGHRS; CDR2 reads YFSETQ. V lost 1 base to trimming and J lost 3 bases, with 13 bases between them. The CDR3 has 15 amino acids. As DNA, the CDR3 is TGCGCCAGCAGCTTGTTGGGGGAGGGTCACACTGAAGCTTTCTTT. It specifies CASSLLGEGHTEAFF.

In this sample, this clone turned up a few times. The gene calls are TRBV25-1 and TRBJ2-3; unclear D gene. V was trimmed by 7 bases and J by 5 bases, leaving 7 bases between them. Germline CDR1 is MGHDK and CDR2 is SYGVNS. The CDR3 has 11 amino acids. The CDR3 coding sequence is TGTGCCAGCACGGTGAGAGATACGCAGTATTTT. Translating it yields CASTVRDTQYF.

V usage is TRBV6-6 and J usage is TRBJ2-1; TRBD1 matches 9 bases. The germline gives CDR1 MNHNY, CDR2 SVGAGI (reference sequence). CDR3 length: 13 residues. Losses at the gene ends were 6 bases for V and 8 bases for J; bases not matched to a gene: 5. CDR3 in amino acids: CASRGDRDYEQFF. The CDR3 region has the DNA TGTGCCAGCAGGGGGGACAGGGACTATGAGCAGTTCTTC.

J is TRBJ2-3 and V is TRBV11-2; maybe TRBD2 (6 bases). This CDR3 spans 14 amino acids. CDR1 and CDR2 (germline): SGHAT, FQNNGV. V was shortened by 5 bases and J by 0 bases, with 9 bases between the two germline ends. The CDR3 is CASSPTRSTDTQYF. The CDR3 bases are TGTGCCAGCAGCCCGACTAGGAGCACAGATACGCAGTATTTT.

V is TRBV6-1 and J is TRBJ1-2; a weak D match, TRBD1 (6 bases). Between the trimmed V and J ends, which lost 9 bases and 8 bases, there was a span of 16 bases. There are 12 residues in the CDR3. Germline V gene sequence: CDR1 MNHNS, CDR2 SASEGT. CDR3 amino acids: CARGAPRGGYTF. Written as DNA, the CDR3 is TGTGCCAGAGGGGCACCGAGGGGGGGCTACACCTTC.

The gene calls are TRBV4-1 and TRBJ2-3; D assignment may be TRBD1 or TRBD2 (5 bases each). This CDR3 region has 14 residues. The germline gives CDR1 MGHRA, CDR2 YSYEKL. The germline V and J ends were trimmed by 1 base and 13 bases, with 18 bases remaining between them. The CDR3 loop reads CASSQGPRESTKYF. The CDR3 DNA reads as TGCGCCAGCAGCCAAGGGCCCAGGGAGTCCACGAAGTATTTT.

The chain carries TRBV11-2 and TRBJ2-1; either TRBD1 or TRBD2 may supply D (5 bases each). The CDR3 length is 14 residues. Germline values: CDR1 SGHAT, CDR2 FQNNGV. Trimming left V 3 bases short and J 15 bases short, with 21 bases between. In DNA form, the CDR3 reads TGTGCCAGCAGCTTCCCGGGGCAGGCACTGAGCAGGTTCTTC. Its protein product is CASSFPGQALSRFF. The complete variable domain, with remaining parts taken from reference TRBV11-2 and TRBJ2-1, reads EAGVAQSPRYKIIEKRQSVAFWCNPISGHATLYWYQQILGQGPKLLIQFQNNGVVDDSQLPKDRFSAERLKGVDSTLKIQPAKLEDSAVYLCASSFPGQALSRFFGPGTRLTVL.

This clone appeared a few times. The genes are TRBV27 and TRBJ2-3; 7 bases map to TRBD2. V was pared by 8 bases and J by 2 bases, with 7 bases of the junction left unmatched. Germline V gene sequence: CDR1 MNHEY, CDR2 SMNVEV (reference sequence). The CDR3 length is 14 residues. CDR3 nucleotides: TGTGCCAGCTCATGGGGGGGACCCACAGATACGCAGTATTTT. Amino acid sequence: CASSWGGPTDTQYF.

V and J are TRBV16 and TRBJ1-1, with a possible D match to TRBD1 (5 bases). The CDR3 has 15 residues. From germline, CDR1 is KGHSY and CDR2 FQNENV. V lost 4 bases and J 6 bases, leaving 18 bases between the germline ends. CDR3 bases: TGTGCCAGCAGCCCCGTGGGACCCCGCCGCGCTGAAGCTTTCTTT. Encoded protein: CASSPVGPRRAEAFF.

Only a few counts were recorded for this clone. The chain links TRBV25-1 to TRBJ2-7; D call uncertain. Germline CDR1 and CDR2: MGHDK and SYGVNS. V gave up 5 bases and J gave up 4 bases, with 15 bases separating them. The CDR3 has 14 residues. CDR3 protein: CASSPRARAYEQYF. CDR3 in DNA: TGTGCCAGCAGTCCCCGGGCTAGGGCATACGAGCAGTACTTC.

The genes are TRBV9 and TRBJ1-1; the D is unclear. The CDR3 is 15 residues long. The germline gives CDR1 SGDLS, CDR2 YYNGEE. Between the trimmed V and J ends, which lost 0 bases and 2 bases, there was a span of 11 bases. The CDR3, as DNA: TGTGCCAGCAGCGTAGTCAGCGGCACAAACACTGAAGCTTTCTTT. This codes for CASSVVSGTNTEAFF.

V is TRBV4-1 and J is TRBJ2-5, with 7 bases matching TRBD2. Germline CDR1 is MGHRA and CDR2 is YSYEKL. This CDR3 comprises 14 residues. Losses at the gene ends were 4 bases for V and 5 bases for J; bases not matched to a gene: 7. The CDR3 reads CASSLQRGRETQYF. The CDR3 DNA reads TGCGCCAGCAGCCTGCAGCGGGGCCGGGAGACCCAGTACTTC.

The V call is TRBV10-3, the J call TRBJ1-2; TRBD1 might be the D (5 bases). Trimming left V 5 bases short and J 5 bases short, with 12 bases between. There are 13 residues in the CDR3. Germline V gene lookup returns CDR1 ENHRY and CDR2 SYGVKD. The CDR3 loop reads CAISLREGYGYTF. The DNA for the CDR3 is TGTGCCATCAGTCTCAGGGAGGGGTATGGCTACACCTTC.

Remarks on this clone: The junction does not match germline at one end; this may be a read error. CDR3 in amino acids: CAIRERMDGELFF. The CDR3 DNA follows: TGTGCCATCCGTGAGAGGATGGACGGGGAGCTGTTTTTT. The chain joins TRBV10-3 to TRBJ2-2; no definite D call. This CDR3 comprises 13 residues. CDR1 and CDR2 (germline): ENHRY, SYGVKD.

The chain recombines TRBV7-2 with TRBJ1-3; D gene uncertain. CDR3 size: 12 residues. Between the trimmed V and J ends, which lost 5 bases and 7 bases, there was a span of 9 bases. The germline gives CDR1 SGHTA, CDR2 FQGNSA. Here the CDR3 DNA reads TGTGCCAGCAGCGAGAGGAGGAACACCATATATTTT. It codes for CASSERRNTIYF.

The table lists this clone with a few counts. J is TRBJ1-5 and V is TRBV10-3, with TRBD1 matching 7 bases. Per the germline V gene, CDR1 is ENHRY and CDR2 is SYGVKD. V shed 7 bases and J 0 bases; nucleotides not matched to a gene: 12. This CDR3 comprises 17 residues. CDR3 nucleotides: TGTGCCATCACCTACAGGGACAGACAATATAGCAATCAGCCCCAGCATTTT. Its translation: CAITYRDRQYSNQPQHF.

J is TRBJ1-1 and V is TRBV7-9; tentative D call: TRBD1 (5 bases). The ends were cut back, 3 bases at V and 1 base at J, with 18 bases in the middle. The germline V gene has CDR1 SEHNR and CDR2 FQNEAQ (reference sequence). The CDR3 length is 17 residues. The CDR3, as DNA: TGTGCCAGCAGCTTCCGGCGCGGGGGATCGGGGAACACTGAAGCTTTCTTT. Encoded protein: CASSFRRGGSGNTEAFF.